This T cell receptor beta chain stems from a study of T cells in Graves' hyperthyroidism and ophthalmopathy. J was trimmed by 0 bases and V by 2 bases; bases with no gene match: 9. CDR3 size: 18 residues. Germline-derived CDR1 and CDR2 are SNHLY and FYNNEI. This clonotype was recorded at least ten times. The CDR3 regions of TCR beta were amplified from RNA transcripts. The study used the HTBI primer set for a first-round RT-PCR of the TCR CDR3. TCRdb passed the multiplex PCR reads through MiXCR, listing each CDR3 protein once. The table includes roughly 630,000 distinct CDR3 sequences, approximately 15% detected once.

The chain combines TRBV2 with TRBJ1-5; 8 bases align to TRBD1. The receptor was isolated from a young woman with Graves' hyperthyroidism. Sequencing input: blood. Here the CDR3 reads CASSERRTGTFSNQPQHF. The CDR3 DNA sequence: TGTGCCAGCAGTGAAAGAAGGACAGGGACGTTTAGCAATCAGCCCCAGCATTTT. The full variable domain, with the rest looked up from reference TRBV2 and TRBJ1-5, is EPEVTQTPSHQVTQMGQEVILRCVPISNHLYFYWYRQILGQKVEFLVSFYNNEISEKSEIFDDQFSVERPDGSNFTLKIRSTKLEDSAMYFCASSERRTGTFSNQPQHFGDGTRLSIL.